This T cell receptor (beta chain) originates from a study of blood T cell repertoires in COVID-19. Study-level information: From the United States, Italy and Spain came samples of acute and convalescent COVID-19.

Original data processing: Counts of nucleated cells, estimated from reference gene primer amplification, were obtained. Using immunoSEQ multiplex PCR, the repertoire was profiled, and TCRdb retains in-frame clones only, with some absent. V and J calls and clone size are those listed in that table; D and trimming were worked out from the DNA. The sample yields a few hundred thousand clones, over 80% seen once. In germline, CDR1 is SGHRS, CDR2 YFSETQ. The CDR3 loop spans 14 amino acids. The junction had 5 bases not matched to a gene; V was cut back by 3 bases and J by 4 bases. The material sequenced was peripheral blood. The TCR comes from a woman aged 40-49 years who had recovered from COVID-19. The chain is built from TRBV5-1 and TRBJ2-5; 8 bases fit TRBD1. CDR3 in DNA: TGCGCCAGCAGCTCTGGACAGGGAGGAGAGACCCAGTACTTC. Translation gives CASSSGQGGETQYF. Full variable domain (missing parts from reference TRBV5-1 and TRBJ2-5): KAGVTQTPRYLIKTRGQQVTLSCSPISGHRSVSWYQQTPGQGLQFLFEYFSETQRNKGNFPGRFSGRQFSNSRSEMNVSTLELGDSALYLCASSSGQGGETQYFGPGTRLLVL.